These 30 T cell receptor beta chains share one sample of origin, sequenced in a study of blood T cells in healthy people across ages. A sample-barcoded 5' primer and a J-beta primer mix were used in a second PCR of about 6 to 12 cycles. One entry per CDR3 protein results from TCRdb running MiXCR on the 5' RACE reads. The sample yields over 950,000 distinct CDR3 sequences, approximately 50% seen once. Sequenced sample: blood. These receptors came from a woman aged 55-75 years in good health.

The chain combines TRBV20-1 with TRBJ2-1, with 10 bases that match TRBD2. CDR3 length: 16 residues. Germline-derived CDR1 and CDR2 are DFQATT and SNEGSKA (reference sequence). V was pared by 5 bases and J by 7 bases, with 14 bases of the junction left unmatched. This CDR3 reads CSAPPPTSGVRNEQFF. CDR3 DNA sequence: TGCAGTGCTCCCCCTCCCACTAGCGGGGTCCGTAATGAGCAGTTCTTC.

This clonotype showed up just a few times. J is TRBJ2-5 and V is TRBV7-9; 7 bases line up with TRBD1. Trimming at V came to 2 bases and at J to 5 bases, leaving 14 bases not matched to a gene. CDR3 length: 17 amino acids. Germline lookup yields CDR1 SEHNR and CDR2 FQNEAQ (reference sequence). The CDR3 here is CASSLSAGGSGGETQYF. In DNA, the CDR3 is TGTGCCAGCAGCTTATCTGCAGGGGGTAGTGGTGGGGAGACCCAGTACTTC.

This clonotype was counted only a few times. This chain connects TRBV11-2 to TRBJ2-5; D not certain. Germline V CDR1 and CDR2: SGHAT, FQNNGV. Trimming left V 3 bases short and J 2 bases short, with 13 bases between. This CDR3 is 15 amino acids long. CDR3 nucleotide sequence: TGTGCCAGCAGCTTGGGTCCGGGCAGTCAAGAGACCCAGTACTTC. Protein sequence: CASSLGPGSQETQYF.

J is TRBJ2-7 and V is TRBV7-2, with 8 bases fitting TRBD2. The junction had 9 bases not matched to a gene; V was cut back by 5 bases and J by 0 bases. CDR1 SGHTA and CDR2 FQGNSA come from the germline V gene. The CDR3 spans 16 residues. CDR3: CASSPMGGRYSYEQYF. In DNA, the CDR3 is TGTGCCAGCAGCCCCATGGGCGGGAGGTACTCCTACGAGCAGTACTTC. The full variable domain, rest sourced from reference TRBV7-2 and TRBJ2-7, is GAGVSQSPSNKVTEKGKDVELRCDPISGHTALYWYRQSLGQGLEFLIYFQGNSAPDKSGLPSDRFSAERTGGSVSTLTIQRTQQEDSAVYLCASSPMGGRYSYEQYFGPGTRLTVT.

CDR3 residues: CASSLESGSGSDTQYF. The CDR3 DNA reads TGCGCCAGCAGCTTGGAGTCCGGGAGTGGGTCAGATACGCAGTATTTT. J is TRBJ2-3 and V is TRBV5-1; possibly TRBD2 for D (6 bases). The CDR3 has 16 residues. Trimming shortened V by 0 bases and J by 4 bases, and 15 bases separated the two germline ends. Germline values: CDR1 SGHRS, CDR2 YFSETQ.

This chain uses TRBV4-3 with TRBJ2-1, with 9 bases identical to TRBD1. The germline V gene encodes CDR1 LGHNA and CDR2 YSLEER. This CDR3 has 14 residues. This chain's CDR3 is CATSRPDRGNEQFF. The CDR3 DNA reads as TGCGCAACTTCTAGGCCCGACAGGGGGAATGAGCAGTTCTTC.

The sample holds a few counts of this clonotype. CDR3 bases: TGTGCCAGCAGCTCACGGCCCGGGACAAAGTCCTGGTCGGAGACCCAGTACTTC. Its translation: CASSSRPGTKSWSETQYF. The chain recombines TRBV7-8 with TRBJ2-5, with D possibly TRBD1 on 6 matching bases. Trimming shortened V by 4 bases and J by 5 bases, and 26 bases separated the two germline ends. The germline gives CDR1 SGHVS, CDR2 FQNEAQ. The CDR3 has 18 amino acids.

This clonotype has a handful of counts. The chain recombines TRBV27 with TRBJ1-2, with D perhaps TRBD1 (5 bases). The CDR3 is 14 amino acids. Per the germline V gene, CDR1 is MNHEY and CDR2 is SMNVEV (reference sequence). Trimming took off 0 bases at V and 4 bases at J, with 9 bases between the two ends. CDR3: CASSLSGQGYGYTF. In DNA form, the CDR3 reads TGTGCCAGCAGTTTATCTGGGCAGGGCTATGGCTACACCTTC.

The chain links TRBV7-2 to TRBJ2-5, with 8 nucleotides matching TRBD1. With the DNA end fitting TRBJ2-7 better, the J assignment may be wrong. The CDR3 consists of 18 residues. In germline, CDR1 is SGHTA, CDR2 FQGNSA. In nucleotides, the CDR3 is TGTGCCAGCAGCTTAGGGGAGGCAGGGGGCGGTTTCAACTACGAGCAGTACTTC. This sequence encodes CASSLGEAGGGFNYEQYF.

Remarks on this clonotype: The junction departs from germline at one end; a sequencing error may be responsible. Written as DNA, the CDR3 is TGTGCCTGCAGCCTGAGACTAGCGGGAGGAGGGCCACAAGAGACCCAGTACTTC. Translated, it gives CACSLRLAGGGPQETQYF. The chain uses TRBV7-6 and TRBJ2-5, with 13 bases fitting TRBD2. This CDR3 is built from 18 residues. Germline V gene data show CDR1 as SGHVS and CDR2 as FNYEAQ.

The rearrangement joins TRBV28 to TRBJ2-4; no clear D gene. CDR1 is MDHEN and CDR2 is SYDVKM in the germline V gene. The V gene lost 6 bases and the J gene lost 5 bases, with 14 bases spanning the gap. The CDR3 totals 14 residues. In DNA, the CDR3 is TGTGCCAGCAGCAGACCCCTTGGCCAAAACATTCAGTACTTC. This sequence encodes CASSRPLGQNIQYF.

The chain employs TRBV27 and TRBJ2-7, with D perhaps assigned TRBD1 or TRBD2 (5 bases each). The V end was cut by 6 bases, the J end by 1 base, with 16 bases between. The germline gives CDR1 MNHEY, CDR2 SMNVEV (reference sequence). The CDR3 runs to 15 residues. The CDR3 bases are TGTGCCAGCAGATACACCGGGACGGCATCCTACGAGCAGTACTTC. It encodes CASRYTGTASYEQYF.

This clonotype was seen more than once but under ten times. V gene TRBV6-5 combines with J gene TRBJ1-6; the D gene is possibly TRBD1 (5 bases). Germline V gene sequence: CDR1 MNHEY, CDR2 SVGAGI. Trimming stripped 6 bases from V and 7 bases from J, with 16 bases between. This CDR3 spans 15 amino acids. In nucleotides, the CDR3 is TGTGCCAGCAGGTTGCAGGGAGGTGGGAATTCACCCCTCCACTTT. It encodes CASRLQGGGNSPLHF.

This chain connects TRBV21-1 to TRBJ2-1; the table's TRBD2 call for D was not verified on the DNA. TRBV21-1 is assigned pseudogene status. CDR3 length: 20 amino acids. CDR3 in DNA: TGTGCCAGCAGCATATTAGGGGAGACAACACTAGCGGAGACCTACAATGAGCAGTTCTTC. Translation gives CASSILGETTLAETYNEQFF.

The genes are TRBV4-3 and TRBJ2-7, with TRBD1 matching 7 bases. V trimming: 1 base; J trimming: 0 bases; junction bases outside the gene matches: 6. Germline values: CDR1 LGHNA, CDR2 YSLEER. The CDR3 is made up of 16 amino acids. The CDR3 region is CASSQGIDRVSYEQYF. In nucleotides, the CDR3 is TGCGCCAGCAGCCAAGGGATCGACAGGGTCTCCTACGAGCAGTACTTC.

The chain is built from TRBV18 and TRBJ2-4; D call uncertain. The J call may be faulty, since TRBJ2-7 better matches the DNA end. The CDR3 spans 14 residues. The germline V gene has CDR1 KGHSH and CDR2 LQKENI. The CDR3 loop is CASSWEQYSYEQYF. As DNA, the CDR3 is TGTGCCAGCTCTTGGGAACAATACTCCTACGAGCAGTACTTC.

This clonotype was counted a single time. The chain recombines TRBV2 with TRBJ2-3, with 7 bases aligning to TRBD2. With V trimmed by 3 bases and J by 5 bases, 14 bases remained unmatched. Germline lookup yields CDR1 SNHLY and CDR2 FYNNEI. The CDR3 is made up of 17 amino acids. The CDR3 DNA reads TGTGCCAGCAGTGATTCTAGAGGGAGGGCCAATAAAGATACGCAGTATTTT. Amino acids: CASSDSRGRANKDTQYF.

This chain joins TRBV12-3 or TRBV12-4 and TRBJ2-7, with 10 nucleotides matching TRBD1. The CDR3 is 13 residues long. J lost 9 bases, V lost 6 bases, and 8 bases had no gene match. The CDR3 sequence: CASRVGQGGSQYF. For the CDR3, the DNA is TGTGCCAGCAGGGTCGGACAGGGGGGGTCGCAGTACTTC.

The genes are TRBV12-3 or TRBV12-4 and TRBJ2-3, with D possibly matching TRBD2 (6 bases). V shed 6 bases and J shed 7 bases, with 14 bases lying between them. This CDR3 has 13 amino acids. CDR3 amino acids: CASRPGTRYTQYF. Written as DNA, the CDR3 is TGTGCCAGCAGACCCGGGACTCGCTATACGCAGTATTTT.

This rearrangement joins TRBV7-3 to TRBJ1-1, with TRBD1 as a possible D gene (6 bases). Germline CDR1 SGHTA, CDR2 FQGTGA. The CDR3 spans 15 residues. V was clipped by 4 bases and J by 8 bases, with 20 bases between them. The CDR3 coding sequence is TGTGCCAGCAGCTCACTCGGGAGGGGGGTAACCGAAGCTTTCTTT. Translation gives CASSSLGRGVTEAFF.

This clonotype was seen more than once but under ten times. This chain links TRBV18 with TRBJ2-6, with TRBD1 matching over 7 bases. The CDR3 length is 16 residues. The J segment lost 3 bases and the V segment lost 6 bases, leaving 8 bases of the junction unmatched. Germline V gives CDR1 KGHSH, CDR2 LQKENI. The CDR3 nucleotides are TGTGCCAGCTCGAGTACAGGGGCTATTGGGGCCAACGTCCTGACTTTC. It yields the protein CASSSTGAIGANVLTF.

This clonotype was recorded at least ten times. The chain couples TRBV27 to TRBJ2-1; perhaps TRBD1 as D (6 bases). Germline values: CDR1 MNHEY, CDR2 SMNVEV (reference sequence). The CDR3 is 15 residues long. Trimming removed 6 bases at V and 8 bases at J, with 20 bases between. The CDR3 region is CASRPLGDRIHEQFF. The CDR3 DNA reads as TGTGCCAGCAGACCCCTGGGAGACAGGATCCATGAGCAGTTCTTC.

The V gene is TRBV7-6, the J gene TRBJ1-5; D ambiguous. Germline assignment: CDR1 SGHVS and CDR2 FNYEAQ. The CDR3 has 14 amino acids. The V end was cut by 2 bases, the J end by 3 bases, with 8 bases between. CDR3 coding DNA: TGTGCCAGCAGCTTATTTGGCGCCAATCAGCCCCAGCATTTT. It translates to CASSLFGANQPQHF. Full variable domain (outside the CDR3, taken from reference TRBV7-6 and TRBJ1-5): GAGVSQSPRYKVTKRGQDVALRCDPISGHVSLYWYRQALGQGPEFLTYFNYEAQQDKSGLPNDRFSAERPEGSISTLTIQRTEQRDSAMYRCASSLFGANQPQHFGDGTRLSIL.

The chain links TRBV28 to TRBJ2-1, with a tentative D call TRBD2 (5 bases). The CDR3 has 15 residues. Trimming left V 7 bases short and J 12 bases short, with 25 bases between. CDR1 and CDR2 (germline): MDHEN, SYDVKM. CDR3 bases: TGTGCCAGCACCCTTCAGGCCCTAGTCCCGGGGAGGCAGTTCTTC. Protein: CASTLQALVPGRQFF.

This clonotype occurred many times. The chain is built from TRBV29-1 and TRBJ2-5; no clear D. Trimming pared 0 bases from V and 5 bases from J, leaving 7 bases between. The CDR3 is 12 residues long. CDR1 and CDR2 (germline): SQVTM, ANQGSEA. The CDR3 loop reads CSVEDLGETQYF. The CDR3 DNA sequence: TGCAGCGTTGAAGATTTGGGGGAGACCCAGTACTTC.

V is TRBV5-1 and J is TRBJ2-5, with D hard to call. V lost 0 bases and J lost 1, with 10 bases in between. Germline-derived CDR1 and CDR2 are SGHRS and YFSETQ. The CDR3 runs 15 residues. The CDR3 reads CASSLAAGIQETQYF. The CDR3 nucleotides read TGCGCCAGCAGCTTGGCGGCAGGAATCCAAGAGACCCAGTACTTC. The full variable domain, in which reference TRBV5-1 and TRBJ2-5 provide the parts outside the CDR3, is KAGVTQTPRYLIKTRGQQVTLSCSPISGHRSVSWYQQTPGQGLQFLFEYFSETQRNKGNFPGRFSGRQFSNSRSEMNVSTLELGDSALYLCASSLAAGIQETQYFGPGTRLLVL.

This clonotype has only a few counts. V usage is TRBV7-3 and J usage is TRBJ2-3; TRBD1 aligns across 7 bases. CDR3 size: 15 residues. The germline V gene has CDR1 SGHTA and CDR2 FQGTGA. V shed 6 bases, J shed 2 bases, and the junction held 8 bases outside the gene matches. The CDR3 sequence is CASSLTGFDTDTQYF. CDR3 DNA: TGTGCCAGCAGTTTGACAGGGTTCGACACAGATACGCAGTATTTT.

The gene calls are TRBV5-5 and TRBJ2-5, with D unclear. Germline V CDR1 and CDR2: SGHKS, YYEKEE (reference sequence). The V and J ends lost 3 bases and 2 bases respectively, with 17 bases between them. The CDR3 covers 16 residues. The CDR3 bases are TGTGCCAGCAGCTATACTCCCGGACGCCCTCAAGAGACCCAGTACTTC. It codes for CASSYTPGRPQETQYF.

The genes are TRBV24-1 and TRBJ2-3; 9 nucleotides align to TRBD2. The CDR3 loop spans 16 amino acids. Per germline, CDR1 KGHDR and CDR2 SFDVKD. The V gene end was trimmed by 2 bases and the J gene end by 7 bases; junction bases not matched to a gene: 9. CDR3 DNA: TGTGCCACCAGTGATTCGGCAGCGGGAGGACTACATACGCAGTATTTT. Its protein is CATSDSAAGGLHTQYF.

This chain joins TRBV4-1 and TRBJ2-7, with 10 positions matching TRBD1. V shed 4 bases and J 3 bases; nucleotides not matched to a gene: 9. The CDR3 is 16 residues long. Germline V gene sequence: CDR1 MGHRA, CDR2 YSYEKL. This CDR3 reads CASSRTRTGGSYEQYF. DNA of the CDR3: TGCGCCAGCAGCCGCACCAGGACAGGGGGTAGCTACGAGCAGTACTTC.